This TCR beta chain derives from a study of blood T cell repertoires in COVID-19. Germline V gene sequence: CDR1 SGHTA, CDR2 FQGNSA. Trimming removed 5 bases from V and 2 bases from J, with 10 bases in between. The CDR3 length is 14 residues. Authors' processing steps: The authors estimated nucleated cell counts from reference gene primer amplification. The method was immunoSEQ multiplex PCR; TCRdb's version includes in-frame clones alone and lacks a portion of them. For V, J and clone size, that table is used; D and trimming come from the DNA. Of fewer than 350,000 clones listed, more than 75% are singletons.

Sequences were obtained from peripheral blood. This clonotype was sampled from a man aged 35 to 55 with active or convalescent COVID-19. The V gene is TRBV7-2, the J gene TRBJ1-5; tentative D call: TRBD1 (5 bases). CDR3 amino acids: CASSPLTGNQPQHF. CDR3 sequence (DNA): TGTGCCAGCAGCCCACTGACAGGCAATCAGCCCCAGCATTTT.